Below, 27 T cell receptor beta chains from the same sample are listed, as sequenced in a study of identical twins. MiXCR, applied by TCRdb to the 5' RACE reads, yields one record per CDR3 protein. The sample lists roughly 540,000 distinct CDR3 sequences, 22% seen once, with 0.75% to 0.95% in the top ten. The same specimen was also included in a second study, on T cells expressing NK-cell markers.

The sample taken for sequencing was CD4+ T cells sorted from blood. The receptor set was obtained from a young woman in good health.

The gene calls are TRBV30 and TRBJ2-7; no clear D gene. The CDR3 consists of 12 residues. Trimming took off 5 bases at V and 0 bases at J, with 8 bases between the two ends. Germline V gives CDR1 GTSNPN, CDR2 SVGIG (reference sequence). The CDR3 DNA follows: TGTGCCTGGGGTAGGGACTCCTACGAGCAGTACTTC. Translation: CAWGRDSYEQYF.

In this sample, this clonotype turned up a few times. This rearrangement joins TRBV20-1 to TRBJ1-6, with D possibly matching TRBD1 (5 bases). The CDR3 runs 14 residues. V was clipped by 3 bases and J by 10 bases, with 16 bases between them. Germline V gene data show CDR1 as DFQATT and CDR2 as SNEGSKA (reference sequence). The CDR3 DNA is TGCAGTGCTAGGGAGTCGGGACCGGGATCACCCCTCCACTTT. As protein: CSARESGPGSPLHF.

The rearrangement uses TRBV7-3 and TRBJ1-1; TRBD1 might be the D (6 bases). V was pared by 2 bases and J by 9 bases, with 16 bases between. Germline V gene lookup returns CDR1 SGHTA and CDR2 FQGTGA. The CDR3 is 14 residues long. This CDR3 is CASSLSRDIQQAFF. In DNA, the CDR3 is TGTGCCAGCAGCTTATCACGGGACATCCAGCAAGCTTTCTTT.

The DNA for the CDR3 is TGTGCCAGCTCAGGTTGGACCTCCGCGTCCTCCTACGAGCAGTACTTC. Protein product: CASSGWTSASSYEQYF. The J gene is TRBJ2-7, the V gene TRBV18; no clear D. Germline assignment: CDR1 KGHSH and CDR2 LQKENI. V lost 5 bases and J 0 bases, leaving 17 bases between the germline ends. This CDR3 contains 16 residues.

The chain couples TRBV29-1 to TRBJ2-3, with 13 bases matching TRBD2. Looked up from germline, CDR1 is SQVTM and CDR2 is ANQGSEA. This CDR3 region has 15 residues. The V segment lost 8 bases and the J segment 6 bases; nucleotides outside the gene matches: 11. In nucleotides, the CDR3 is TGCAGCTCTATACCGGGACTAGCGGGATCGGATACGCAGTATTTT. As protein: CSSIPGLAGSDTQYF.

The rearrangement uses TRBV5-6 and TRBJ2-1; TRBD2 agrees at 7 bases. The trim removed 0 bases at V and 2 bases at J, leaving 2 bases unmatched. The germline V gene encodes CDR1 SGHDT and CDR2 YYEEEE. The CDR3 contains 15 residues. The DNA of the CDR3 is TGTGCCAGCAGCTTGGTGGGGGGGACCTACAATGAGCAGTTCTTC. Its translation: CASSLVGGTYNEQFF.

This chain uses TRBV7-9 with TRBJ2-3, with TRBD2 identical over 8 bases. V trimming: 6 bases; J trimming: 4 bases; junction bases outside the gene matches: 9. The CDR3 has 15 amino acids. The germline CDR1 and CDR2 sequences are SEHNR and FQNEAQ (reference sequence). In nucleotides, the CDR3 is TGTGCCAGCAGAAACAGCGGGACTAGGGCAGATACGCAGTATTTT. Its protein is CASRNSGTRADTQYF.

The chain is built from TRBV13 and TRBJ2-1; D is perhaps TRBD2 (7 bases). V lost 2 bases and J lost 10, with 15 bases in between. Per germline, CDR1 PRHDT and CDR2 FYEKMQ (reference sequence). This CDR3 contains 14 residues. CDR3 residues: CASSLLSGGVEQFF. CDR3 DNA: TGTGCCAGCAGCTTATTATCGGGGGGCGTAGAGCAGTTCTTC.

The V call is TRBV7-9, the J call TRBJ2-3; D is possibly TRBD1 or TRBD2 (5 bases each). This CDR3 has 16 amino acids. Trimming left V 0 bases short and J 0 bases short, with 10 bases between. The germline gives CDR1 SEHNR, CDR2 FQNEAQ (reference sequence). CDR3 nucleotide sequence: TGTGCCAGCAGCTTAGCCGGGACCACTAGCACAGATACGCAGTATTTT. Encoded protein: CASSLAGTTSTDTQYF.

The chain's CDR3 is CASSGGQGLWYGYTF. The CDR3 nucleotides are TGCGCCAGCAGCGGGGGACAGGGACTATGGTATGGCTACACCTTC. This chain uses TRBV5-1 with TRBJ1-2, with 9 nucleotides matching TRBD1. This CDR3 region has 15 residues. V lost 4 bases to trimming and J lost 5 bases; unmatched junction nucleotides: 9. The germline CDR1 and CDR2 sequences are SGHRS and YFSETQ.

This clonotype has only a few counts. CDR3 sequence (DNA): TGTGCCAGCAGCTTAGCTAGCGGGAGGGCCTACGAGCAGTACTTC. Its translation is CASSLASGRAYEQYF. The rearrangement uses TRBV7-2 and TRBJ2-7; 11 bases agree with TRBD2. Germline V CDR1 and CDR2: SGHTA, FQGNSA. The V gene end was trimmed by 0 bases and the J gene end by 2 bases; junction bases not matched to a gene: 0. The CDR3 has 15 residues.

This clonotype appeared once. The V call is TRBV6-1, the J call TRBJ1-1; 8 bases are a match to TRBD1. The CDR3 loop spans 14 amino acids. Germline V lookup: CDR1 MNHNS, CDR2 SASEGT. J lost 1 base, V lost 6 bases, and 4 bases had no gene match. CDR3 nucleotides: TGTGCCAGCAGCGACAGGGGAAGGAACACTGAAGCTTTCTTT. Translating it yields CASSDRGRNTEAFF.

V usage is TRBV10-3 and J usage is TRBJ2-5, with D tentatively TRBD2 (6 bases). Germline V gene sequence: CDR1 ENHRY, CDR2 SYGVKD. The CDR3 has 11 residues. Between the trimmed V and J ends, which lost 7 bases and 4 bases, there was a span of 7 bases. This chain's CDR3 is CAINGGETQYF. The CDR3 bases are TGTGCCATCAACGGGGGAGAGACCCAGTACTTC.

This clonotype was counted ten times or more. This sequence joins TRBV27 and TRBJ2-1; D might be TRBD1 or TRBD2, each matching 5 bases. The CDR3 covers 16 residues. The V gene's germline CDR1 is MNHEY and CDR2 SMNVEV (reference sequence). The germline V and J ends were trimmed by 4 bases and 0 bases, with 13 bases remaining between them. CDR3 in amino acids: CASSWGRVSSYNEQFF. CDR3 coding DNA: TGTGCCAGCAGTTGGGGACGGGTGAGCTCCTACAATGAGCAGTTCTTC.

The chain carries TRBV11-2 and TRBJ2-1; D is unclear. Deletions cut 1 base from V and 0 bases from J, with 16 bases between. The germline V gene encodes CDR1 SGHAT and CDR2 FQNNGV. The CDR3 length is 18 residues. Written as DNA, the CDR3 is TGTGCCAGCAGCTTAGGGTTGCCTGGCTCGAGCTCCTACAATGAGCAGTTCTTC. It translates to CASSLGLPGSSSYNEQFF.

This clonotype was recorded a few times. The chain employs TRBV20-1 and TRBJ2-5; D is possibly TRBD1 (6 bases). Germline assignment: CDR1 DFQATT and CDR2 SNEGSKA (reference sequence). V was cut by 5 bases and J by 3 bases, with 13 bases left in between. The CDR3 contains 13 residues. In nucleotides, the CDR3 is TGCAGTGCTTATCGGACAGCCGAAGAGACCCAGTACTTC. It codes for CSAYRTAEETQYF.

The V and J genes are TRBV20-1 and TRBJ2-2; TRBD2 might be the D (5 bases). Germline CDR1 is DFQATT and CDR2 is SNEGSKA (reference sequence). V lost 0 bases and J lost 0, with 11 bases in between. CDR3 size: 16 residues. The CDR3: CSARDPRESNTGELFF. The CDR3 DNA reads TGCAGTGCTAGAGACCCCCGGGAATCGAACACCGGGGAGCTGTTTTTT.

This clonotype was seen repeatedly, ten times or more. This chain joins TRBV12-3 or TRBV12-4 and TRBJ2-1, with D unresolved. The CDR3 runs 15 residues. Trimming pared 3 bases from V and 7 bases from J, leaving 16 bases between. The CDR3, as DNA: TGTGCCAGCAGTTTGTCGGCCCATCTGCTAAATGAGCAGTTCTTC. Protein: CASSLSAHLLNEQFF.

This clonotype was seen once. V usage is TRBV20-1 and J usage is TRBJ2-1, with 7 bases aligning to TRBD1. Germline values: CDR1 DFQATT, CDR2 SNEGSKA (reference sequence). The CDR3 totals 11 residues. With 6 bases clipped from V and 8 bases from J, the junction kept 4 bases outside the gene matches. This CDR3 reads CSAKTGDEQFF. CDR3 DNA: TGCAGTGCCAAAACAGGGGATGAGCAGTTCTTC.

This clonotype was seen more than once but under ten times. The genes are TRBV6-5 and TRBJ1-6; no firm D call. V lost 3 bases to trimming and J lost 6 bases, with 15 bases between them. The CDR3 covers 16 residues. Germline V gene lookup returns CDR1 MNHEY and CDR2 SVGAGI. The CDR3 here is CASSYQNSFGNSPLHF. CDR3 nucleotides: TGTGCCAGCAGTTATCAAAATAGCTTCGGTAATTCACCCCTCCACTTT.

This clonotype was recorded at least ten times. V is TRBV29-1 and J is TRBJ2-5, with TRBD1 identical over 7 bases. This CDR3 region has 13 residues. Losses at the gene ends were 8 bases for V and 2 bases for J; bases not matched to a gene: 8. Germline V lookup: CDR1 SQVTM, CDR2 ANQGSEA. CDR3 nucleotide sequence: TGCAGCCATCAATTGGGACAGCAAGAGACCCAGTACTTC. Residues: CSHQLGQQETQYF. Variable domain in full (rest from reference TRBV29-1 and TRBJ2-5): SAVISQKPSRDICQRGTSLTIQCQVDSQVTMMFWYRQQPGQSLTLIATANQGSEATYESGFVIDKFPISRPNLTFSTLTVSNMSPEDSSIYLCSHQLGQQETQYFGPGTRLLVL.

The CDR3, as DNA: TGTGCCAGCAGCTTGTCTCCGTCAGATACGCAGTATTTT. Translated: CASSLSPSDTQYF. This chain joins TRBV5-5 and TRBJ2-3; D is ambiguous. The CDR3 runs 13 residues. The germline CDR1 and CDR2 sequences are SGHKS and YYEKEE (reference sequence). V was trimmed by 1 base and J by 4 bases, leaving 7 bases between them.

In DNA form, the CDR3 reads TGTGCCAGCAGCCCACCGGGACAGGCCTACAATGAGCAGTTCTTC. Amino acids: CASSPPGQAYNEQFF. This chain joins TRBV7-9 and TRBJ2-1; 8 bases match TRBD1. With 5 bases clipped from V and 2 bases from J, the junction kept 5 bases outside the gene matches. Germline CDR1 SEHNR, CDR2 FQNEAQ (reference sequence). CDR3 length: 15 residues.

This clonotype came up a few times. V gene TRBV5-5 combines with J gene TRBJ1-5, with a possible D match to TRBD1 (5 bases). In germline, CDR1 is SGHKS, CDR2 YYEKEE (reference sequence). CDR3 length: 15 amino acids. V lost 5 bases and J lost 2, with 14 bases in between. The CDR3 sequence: CASRPGIGRNQPQHF. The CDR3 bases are TGTGCCAGCAGGCCAGGGATAGGGCGCAATCAGCCCCAGCATTTT. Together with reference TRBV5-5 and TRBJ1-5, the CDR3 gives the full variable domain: DAGVTQSPTHLIKTRGQQVTLRCSPISGHKSVSWYQQVLGQGPQFIFQYYEKEERGRGNFPDRFSARQFPNYSSELNVNALLLGDSALYLCASRPGIGRNQPQHFGDGTRLSIL.

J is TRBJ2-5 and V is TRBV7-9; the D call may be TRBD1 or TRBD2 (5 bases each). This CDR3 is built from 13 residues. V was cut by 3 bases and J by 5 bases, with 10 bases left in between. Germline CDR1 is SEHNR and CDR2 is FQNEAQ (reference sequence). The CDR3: CASSFGTKETQYF. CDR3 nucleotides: TGTGCCAGCAGCTTTGGGACGAAGGAGACCCAGTACTTC.

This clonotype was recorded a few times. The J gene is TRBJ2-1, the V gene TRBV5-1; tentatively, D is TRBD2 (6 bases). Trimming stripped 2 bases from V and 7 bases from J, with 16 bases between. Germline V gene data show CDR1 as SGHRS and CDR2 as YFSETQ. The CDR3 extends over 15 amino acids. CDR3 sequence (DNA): TGCGCCAGCAGCTTAACCTCGGGAGATTGGAATGAGCAGTTCTTC. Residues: CASSLTSGDWNEQFF.

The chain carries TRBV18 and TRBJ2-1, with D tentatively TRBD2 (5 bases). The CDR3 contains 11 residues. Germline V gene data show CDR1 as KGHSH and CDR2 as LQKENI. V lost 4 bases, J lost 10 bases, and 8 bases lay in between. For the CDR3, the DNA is TGTGCCAGCTCACTAACTAGGGAGCAGTTCTTC. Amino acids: CASSLTREQFF.